The clone carrying this TCR beta chain was picked up many times. Its target is not known. The germline V and J ends were trimmed by 0 bases and 5 bases, with 13 bases remaining between them. The CDR3 runs 16 residues. Germline V CDR1 and CDR2: SGHAT, FQNNGV. This specimen belongs to a study of post-analysis software for immune sequencing data. Study-wide findings and caveats: In patients, five or six TRBV segments were more frequent than in controls, with TRBV5-6, TRBV5-1 and TRBV20-1 among them.

Incorporated into the TCR beta cDNA libraries were unique molecular identifiers, which served to reduce PCR and sequencing biases. MiXCR, applied by TCRdb to the PCR reads, yields one record per CDR3 protein. The top ten hold 4% to 6% of the sample, which has 250,000 to 300,000 distinct CDR3 sequences, about 40% seen once. This chain uses TRBV11-2 with TRBJ1-4; D is perhaps TRBD1 (5 bases). The sequencing input was blood. The TCR was taken from a girl aged 10 to 17 with multiple sclerosis. CDR3: CASSLDLTQGNEKLFF. The CDR3 DNA is TGTGCCAGCAGCTTAGATCTTACCCAGGGAAATGAAAAACTGTTTTTT.